The T cell receptor beta chain described here comes from a study of cytomegalovirus exposure and HLA in healthy donors. Study at large: Later analysis reported that the 120 validation repertoires shared the platform of the approximately 670 first-cohort repertoires.

Study results and limitations: It was reported that the classifier diagnosed cytomegalovirus status with high specificity and sensitivity in both the original and validation cohorts.

Profiled with immunoSEQ multiplex PCR; TCRdb holds only in-frame clones, not every one. Of 150,000 or so clones listed, about nine tenths are singletons. On this clone: Its antigen is still unknown.

J was trimmed by 3 bases and V by 5 bases; bases with no gene match: 8. CDR1 SGHAT and CDR2 FQNNGV come from the germline V gene. The CDR3 sequence is 15 residues long. V and J are TRBV11-2 and TRBJ2-7, with 9 bases aligning to TRBD1. The sequence derives from a woman in her 30s in good health and CMV-seropositive. The source material was PBMCs. CDR3 residues: CASSQGGQGYYEQYF. The CDR3 DNA reads TGTGCCAGCAGCCAGGGGGGACAGGGATACTACGAGCAGTACTTC. Full variable domain (missing parts from reference TRBV11-2 and TRBJ2-7): EAGVAQSPRYKIIEKRQSVAFWCNPISGHATLYWYQQILGQGPKLLIQFQNNGVVDDSQLPKDRFSAERLKGVDSTLKIQPAKLEDSAVYLCASSQGGQGYYEQYFGPGTRLTVT.